The 15 T cell receptor beta chains below all came from one sample that was sequenced in a study of blood T cell repertoires in COVID-19 (TCRdb year 2020). The receptor library was made with the immunoSEQ multiplex PCR assay. The source is immuneACCESS, and TCRdb retained only in-frame sequences with V and J called. Part of the clones is not carried over; for the studies checked, unresolved V genes explain less than half of this, and the remainder is unexplained. A total of around 39,000 clones appear in this sample, 65% to 85% of them only once. In total, the top ten clones hold over 25% of the sample. Sequencing used peripheral blood. These receptors were taken from an elderly man with active or convalescent COVID-19.

The chain couples TRBV25-1 to TRBJ1-3, with a tentative D call TRBD1 (5 bases). Germline values: CDR1 MGHDK, CDR2 SYGVNS. V lost 7 bases, J lost 4 bases, and 23 bases lay in between. This CDR3 is 17 amino acids long. DNA of the CDR3: TGTGCCAGCACCCCAGGTGGCAGGGCCCCGACCGGAAACACCATATATTTT. As protein: CASTPGGRAPTGNTIYF.

The chain carries TRBV9 and TRBJ2-2; no reliable D call. Germline lookup yields CDR1 SGDLS and CDR2 YYNGEE. CDR3 length: 14 residues. V was trimmed by 3 bases and J by 3 bases, leaving 9 bases between them. The CDR3 sequence: CASSGSLYTGELFF. The CDR3 region has the DNA TGTGCCAGCAGCGGGAGTTTGTACACCGGGGAGCTGTTTTTT. The whole variable domain, filled in from reference TRBV9 and TRBJ2-2, reads DSGVTQTPKHLITATGQRVTLRCSPRSGDLSVYWYQQSLDQGLQFLIQYYNGEERAKGNILERFSAQQFPDLHSELNLSSLELGDSALYFCASSGSLYTGELFFGEGSRLTVL.

V gene TRBV2 combines with J gene TRBJ1-5; D not certain. The CDR3 is 13 amino acids. Germline V lookup: CDR1 SNHLY, CDR2 FYNNEI. The germline V and J ends were trimmed by 4 bases and 2 bases, with 6 bases remaining between them. The DNA of the CDR3 is TGTGCCAGCAGTGTACATGGCAATCAGCCCCAGCATTTT. It translates to CASSVHGNQPQHF.

The sample holds a few counts of this clone. V is TRBV7-2 and J is TRBJ2-3; D is unclear. The V and J ends lost 3 bases and 0 bases respectively, with 7 bases between them. Germline CDR1 SGHTA, CDR2 FQGNSA. The CDR3 totals 14 residues. The CDR3 loop reads CASSLARSTDTQYF. The CDR3 DNA is TGTGCCAGCAGCTTGGCGCGGAGCACAGATACGCAGTATTTT. The whole variable domain, filled in from reference TRBV7-2 and TRBJ2-3, reads GAGVSQSPSNKVTEKGKDVELRCDPISGHTALYWYRQSLGQGLEFLIYFQGNSAPDKSGLPSDRFSAERTGGSVSTLTIQRTQQEDSAVYLCASSLARSTDTQYFGPGTRLTVL.

This chain connects TRBV6-2 or TRBV6-3 to TRBJ2-5, with a weak D call TRBD1 (6 bases). Germline V gene lookup returns CDR1 MNHEY and CDR2 SVGEGT. Trimming left V 4 bases short and J 5 bases short, with 14 bases between. The length of the CDR3 is 14 residues. CDR3 coding DNA: TGTGCCAGCAGTTTTTCAGGGGCGCGGGAGACCCAGTACTTC. It codes for CASSFSGARETQYF.

This chain joins TRBV4-1 and TRBJ1-2, with 7 bases that match TRBD1. The CDR3 extends over 16 amino acids. V was pared by 3 bases and J by 4 bases, with 11 bases of the junction left unmatched. CDR1 and CDR2 from the germline V gene are MGHRA and YSYEKL. The CDR3 DNA sequence: TGCGCCAGCAGCCAGGGCCCAGGACAGGCATTCTATGGCTACACCTTC. It is translated as CASSQGPGQAFYGYTF.

The chain employs TRBV11-3 and TRBJ2-1; 13 nucleotides match TRBD2. With V trimmed by 5 bases and J by 7 bases, 8 bases remained unmatched. Germline CDR1 is SGHNT and CDR2 is YENEEA. The CDR3 has 16 amino acids. This CDR3 reads CASSPRTSGGKNEQFF. DNA for the CDR3: TGTGCCAGCAGCCCCCGGACTAGCGGGGGAAAAAATGAGCAGTTCTTC.

V gene TRBV7-9 combines with J gene TRBJ2-4, with 7 bases lining up with TRBD1. Germline assignment: CDR1 SEHNR and CDR2 FQNEAQ (reference sequence). The CDR3 has 16 residues. After removal of 3 bases from V and 0 bases from J, the junction contained 5 bases not matched to a gene. Here the CDR3 reads CASSFGTDLAKNIQYF. CDR3 nucleotide sequence: TGTGCCAGCAGCTTCGGGACAGATTTAGCCAAAAACATTCAGTACTTC.

This clone has a single count. CDR3 nucleotides: TGTGCCAGCAGCTTGAGGACAGGCCGCGGAGAGACCCAGTACTTC. This encodes CASSLRTGRGETQYF. V and J are TRBV11-3 and TRBJ2-5; 7 nucleotides match TRBD1. The V gene's germline CDR1 is SGHNT and CDR2 YENEEA. The length of the CDR3 is 15 residues. Trimming took 3 bases from V and 4 from J; bases not matched to a gene: 8.

The chain carries TRBV19 and TRBJ2-3, with TRBD2 matching over 12 bases. Germline values: CDR1 LNHDA, CDR2 SQIVND (reference sequence). V dropped 4 bases and J dropped 0; count of bases not matched to a gene: 11. This CDR3 spans 19 amino acids. The DNA for the CDR3 is TGTGCCAGTAGTACCCCGACTAGCGGGGGAGGCGGGAGCACAGATACGCAGTATTTT. This encodes CASSTPTSGGGGSTDTQYF.

The rearrangement links TRBV12-3 or TRBV12-4 to TRBJ2-5, with D perhaps TRBD1 (5 bases). Deletions cut 4 bases from V and 0 bases from J, with 6 bases between. CDR3 length: 13 residues. The CDR3: CASSWGNQETQYF. The DNA of the CDR3 is TGTGCCAGCAGTTGGGGCAACCAAGAGACCCAGTACTTC.

The chain has TRBV4-1 and TRBJ1-1; D remains ambiguous. The CDR3 runs 15 residues. V gave up 1 base and J gave up 1 base, with 10 bases separating them. The germline gives CDR1 MGHRA, CDR2 YSYEKL. The CDR3 spells CASSQGAARNTEAFF. The CDR3 region has the DNA TGCGCCAGCAGCCAAGGCGCAGCTAGGAACACTGAAGCTTTCTTT.

V gene TRBV6-5 combines with J gene TRBJ1-6; possible D gene TRBD1, 6 bases. V lost 6 bases and J 5 bases, leaving 8 bases between the germline ends. The CDR3 is made up of 13 amino acids. In germline, CDR1 is MNHEY, CDR2 SVGAGI. The DNA for the CDR3 is TGTGCCAGCAGAGGACAGAATAATTCACCCCTCCACTTT. Protein sequence: CASRGQNNSPLHF.

This clone showed up just once. The V and J genes are TRBV2 and TRBJ1-1; 10 bases are a match to TRBD1. This CDR3 region has 14 residues. CDR1 and CDR2 (germline): SNHLY, FYNNEI. V trimming: 4 bases; J trimming: 5 bases; junction bases outside the gene matches: 4. CDR3 bases: TGTGCCAGCAGTGTGGACAGGGGGGGTACTGAAGCTTTCTTT. Amino acids: CASSVDRGGTEAFF.

The chain links TRBV7-9 to TRBJ2-3; maybe TRBD1 (5 bases). This CDR3 region has 14 residues. V was cut by 5 bases and J by 0 bases, with 9 bases left in between. Germline V gene sequence: CDR1 SEHNR, CDR2 FQNEAQ (reference sequence). The CDR3 reads CASSIWTSTDTQYF. CDR3 DNA sequence: TGTGCCAGCAGCATTTGGACAAGCACAGATACGCAGTATTTT.